This TCR beta chain was obtained from a study of T cell changes during pregnancy in multiple sclerosis. The table came from immunoSEQ multiplex PCR; TCRdb's copy has only in-frame clones and leaves some out. The sample has around 69,000 clones, almost 95% seen once. The CDR3 runs to 15 residues. CDR1 is SGHAT, CDR2 FQNNGV, per germline. V lost 1 base and J lost 7; bases outside the gene matches: 9. The chain is built from TRBV11-2 and TRBJ2-5; 7 bases align to TRBD2. Specimen: peripheral blood, collected in the third trimester of pregnancy. The TCR originated in a female donor in good health, enrolled as a control in a pregnancy study. CDR3 DNA sequence: TGTGCCAGCAGCTTAGTGGCGGGAGCAGAAGGGACCCAGTACTTC. It yields the protein CASSLVAGAEGTQYF.